This T cell receptor beta chain was identified in a study of T-cell memory formation after mild COVID-19. Study at large: For the most part, TCR clusters were specific to one donor.

General study findings and limits: Some SARS-CoV-2-responding clones were already detected in memory before infection. Whether second-wave clones peaking at day 37 were SARS-CoV-2 specific went unconfirmed.

In the case of this clonotype: Its specificity is unknown.

The CDR3 has 13 amino acids. Per the germline V gene, CDR1 is KGHDR and CDR2 is SFDVKD. V lost 4 bases and J lost 6, with 11 bases in between. TCRdb re-called the 5' RACE reads through MiXCR, storing one row per CDR3 protein. The table includes fewer than 400,000 distinct CDR3 sequences, approximately 16% detected once. Sequencing input: PBMCs or a T cell subset sorted from them (not recorded which). This sequence joins TRBV24-1 and TRBJ2-5, with D unresolved. The source is a man aged 18 to 29 who had mild COVID-19 (a few samples of this study predate the infection). Cell type and time point are not known. CDR3 DNA: TGTGCCACCAGTGAACCTGGGCGGCAGACCCAGTACTTC. This codes for CATSEPGRQTQYF.